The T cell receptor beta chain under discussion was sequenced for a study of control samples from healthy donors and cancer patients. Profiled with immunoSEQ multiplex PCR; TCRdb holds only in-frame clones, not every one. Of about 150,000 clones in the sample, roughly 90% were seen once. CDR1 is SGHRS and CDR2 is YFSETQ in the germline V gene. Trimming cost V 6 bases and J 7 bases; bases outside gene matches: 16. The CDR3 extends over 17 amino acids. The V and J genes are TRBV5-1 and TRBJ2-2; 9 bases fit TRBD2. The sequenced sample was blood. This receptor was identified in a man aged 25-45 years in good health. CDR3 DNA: TGCGCCAGCACCCCATCATTCGGCATAGCGGGAGTCGGGGAGCTGTTTTTT. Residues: CASTPSFGIAGVGELFF.